This T cell receptor beta chain was captured by sequencing in a study of T cell responses to AZD1222 COVID-19 vaccine. A single count supports this clone. TCRdb's table, derived via immunoSEQ multiplex PCR, lists solely in-frame clones and lacks some. The sample carries approximately 100,000 clones, 87% recorded once. This sequence was found in an adult who received the AZD1222 COVID-19 vaccine. Sequencing used peripheral blood, obtained 28 days after the second AZD1222 dose.

CDR3 DNA: TGTGCCAGCAGTTCGCCAGAGGCGGGAGGGTCCTACAATGAGCAGTTCTTC. Amino acids: CASSSPEAGGSYNEQFF. The J gene is TRBJ2-1, the V gene TRBV6-2 or TRBV6-3; 9 bases agree with TRBD2. Per germline, CDR1 MNHEY and CDR2 SVGEGT. The V segment lost 4 bases and the J segment 1 base; nucleotides outside the gene matches: 8. This CDR3 spans 17 amino acids.